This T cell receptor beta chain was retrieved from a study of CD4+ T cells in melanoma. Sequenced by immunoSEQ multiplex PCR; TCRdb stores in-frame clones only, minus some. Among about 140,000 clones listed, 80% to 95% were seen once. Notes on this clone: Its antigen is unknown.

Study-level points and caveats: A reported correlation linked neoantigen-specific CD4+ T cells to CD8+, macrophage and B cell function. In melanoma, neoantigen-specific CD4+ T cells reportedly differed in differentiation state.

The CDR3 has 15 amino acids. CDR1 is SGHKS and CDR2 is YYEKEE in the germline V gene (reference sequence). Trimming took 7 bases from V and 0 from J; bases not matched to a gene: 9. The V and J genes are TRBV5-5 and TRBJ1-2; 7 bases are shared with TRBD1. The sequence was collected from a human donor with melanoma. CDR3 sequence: CASADPGTANYGYTF. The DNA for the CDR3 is TGTGCCAGCGCAGATCCCGGGACAGCTAACTATGGCTACACCTTC.